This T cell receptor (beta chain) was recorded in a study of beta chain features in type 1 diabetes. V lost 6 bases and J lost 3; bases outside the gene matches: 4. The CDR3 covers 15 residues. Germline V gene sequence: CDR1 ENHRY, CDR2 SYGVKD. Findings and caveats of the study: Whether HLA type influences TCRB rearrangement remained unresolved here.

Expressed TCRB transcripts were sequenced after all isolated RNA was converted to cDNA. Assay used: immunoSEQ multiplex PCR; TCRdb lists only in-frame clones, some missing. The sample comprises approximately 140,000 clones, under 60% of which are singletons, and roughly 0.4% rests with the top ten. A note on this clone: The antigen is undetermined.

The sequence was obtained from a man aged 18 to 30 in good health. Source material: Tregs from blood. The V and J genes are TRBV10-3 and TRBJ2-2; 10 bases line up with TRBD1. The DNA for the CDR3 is TGTGCCATCAGAACCGGGACAGGGGACACCGGGGAGCTGTTTTTT. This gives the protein CAIRTGTGDTGELFF.